A single sample is the source of the 22 T cell receptor beta chains below, sequenced in a study of control samples from healthy donors and cancer patients (TCRdb year 2020). The protocol used for the library was the immunoSEQ multiplex PCR assay. Imported from immuneACCESS, the table was reduced by TCRdb to in-frame sequences with V and J called. These copies leave out some clones; in studies compared against another copy, an unresolved V gene accounts for under half, and the cause of the remainder is not known. This sample is represented by about 160,000 clones; more than 85% of them were singletons. The ten largest account for 5.8% of the sample. The sequenced sample consisted of blood. The receptors originated from a young man in good health.

The sample holds one count of this clone. The chain joins TRBV7-9 to TRBJ2-1, with D unclear. Per the germline V gene, CDR1 is SEHNR and CDR2 is FQNEAQ (reference sequence). The germline V and J ends were trimmed by 3 bases and 5 bases, with 5 bases remaining between them. This CDR3 region has 12 residues. Here the CDR3 DNA reads TGTGCCAGCAGCTTTAGAAACAATGAGCAGTTCTTC. This encodes CASSFRNNEQFF. The variable domain in full, with the rest retrieved from reference TRBV7-9 and TRBJ2-1, is DTGVSQNPRHKITKRGQNVTFRCDPISEHNRLYWYRQTLGQGPEFLTYFQNEAQLEKSRLLSDRFSAERPKGSFSTLEIQRTEQGDSAMYLCASSFRNNEQFFGPGTRLTVL.

The chain recombines TRBV6-5 with TRBJ1-6, with unresolved D. V was clipped by 2 bases and J by 10 bases, with 12 bases between them. Per the germline V gene, CDR1 is MNHEY and CDR2 is SVGAGI. The CDR3 covers 14 residues. The CDR3 nucleotides read TGTGCCAGCAGTTACAATGGGAGAGGGTCACCCCTCCACTTT. Its translation is CASSYNGRGSPLHF.

The chain combines TRBV6-5 with TRBJ1-4; possible D gene TRBD1, 5 bases. The V gene's germline CDR1 is MNHEY and CDR2 SVGAGI. This CDR3 has 15 amino acids. V shed 6 bases and J shed 2 bases, with 13 bases lying between them. The CDR3 reads CASRVGGFTNEKLFF. CDR3 coding DNA: TGTGCCAGCAGGGTGGGGGGTTTCACTAATGAAAAACTGTTTTTT.

This chain links TRBV3-1 (or the pseudogene TRBV3-2) with TRBJ1-4; D may be TRBD1 (5 bases). Germline values: CDR1 LGHDT, CDR2 YNNKEL (reference sequence). This CDR3 has 14 amino acids. V dropped 1 base and J dropped 5 bases, with 8 bases sitting between them. In DNA, the CDR3 is TGTGCCAGCAGCCAAGCAGGGATCAATGAAAAACTGTTTTTT. This encodes CASSQAGINEKLFF.

The rearrangement links TRBV5-1 to TRBJ1-1; maybe TRBD1 (5 bases). The CDR3 covers 20 residues. V lost 1 base and J 3 bases, leaving 28 bases between the germline ends. CDR1 and CDR2 from the germline V gene are SGHRS and YFSETQ. CDR3 bases: TGCGCCAGCAGCTTGTTGGGAGGGGTTGCAGAGACCCTTCTCTACACTGAAGCTTTCTTT. Translated, it gives CASSLLGGVAETLLYTEAFF.

V and J are TRBV6-4 and TRBJ1-2, with no clear D. V shed 6 bases and J shed 0 bases, with 11 bases lying between them. This CDR3 spans 14 amino acids. Germline values: CDR1 MRHNA, CDR2 SNTAGT. The CDR3 sequence is CASRHGEANYGYTF. The CDR3 DNA sequence: TGTGCCAGCAGACACGGAGAGGCTAACTATGGCTACACCTTC.

On this clone: Other DNA sequences in this specimen translate into the identical CDR3. The chain employs TRBV5-1 and TRBJ2-7; unclear D gene. CDR1 and CDR2 from the germline V gene are SGHRS and YFSETQ. The CDR3 length is 13 residues. V was trimmed by 0 bases and J by 3 bases, leaving 7 bases between them. Written as DNA, the CDR3 is TGCGCCAGCAGCTTGGGTCAGGACTACGAGCAGTACTTC. Translating it yields CASSLGQDYEQYF.

The J gene is TRBJ1-1, the V gene TRBV27, with unresolved D. The germline gives CDR1 MNHEY, CDR2 SMNVEV (reference sequence). The germline V and J ends were trimmed by 3 bases and 6 bases, with 11 bases remaining between them. CDR3 size: 13 residues. The CDR3 DNA follows: TGTGCCAGCAGTTTGGCGGTAGACGCTGAAGCTTTCTTT. Translation: CASSLAVDAEAFF.

V is TRBV9 and J is TRBJ2-2, with D unclear. The V end lost 3 bases, the J end lost 10 bases, and 7 bases lay between the germline ends. Germline CDR1 SGDLS, CDR2 YYNGEE. CDR3 length: 11 amino acids. DNA for the CDR3: TGTGCCAGCAGCGGGTTGGCGGAGCTGTTTTTT. As protein: CASSGLAELFF. Supplemented by reference TRBV9 and TRBJ2-2, the full variable domain reads DSGVTQTPKHLITATGQRVTLRCSPRSGDLSVYWYQQSLDQGLQFLIQYYNGEERAKGNILERFSAQQFPDLHSELNLSSLELGDSALYFCASSGLAELFFGEGSRLTVL.

This chain links TRBV18 with TRBJ2-1; D uncertain. The germline V gene encodes CDR1 KGHSH and CDR2 LQKENI. The CDR3 loop spans 12 amino acids. The V end lost 0 bases, the J end lost 9 bases, and 6 bases lay between the germline ends. The CDR3 loop reads CASSPPSSEQFF. The CDR3 DNA reads TGTGCCAGCTCACCACCGTCAAGTGAGCAGTTCTTC.

The chain combines TRBV19 with TRBJ2-7, with 11 bases lining up with TRBD2. The CDR3 contains 15 residues. Looked up from germline, CDR1 is LNHDA and CDR2 is SQIVND (reference sequence). After removal of 2 bases from V and 3 bases from J, the junction contained 3 bases not matched to a gene. This CDR3 reads CASSISSGGGYEQYF. The CDR3 nucleotides read TGTGCCAGTAGTATAAGTAGCGGGGGGGGCTACGAGCAGTACTTC.

The chain carries TRBV4-1 and TRBJ1-2; perhaps TRBD1 as D (5 bases). V lost 5 bases and J 0 bases, leaving 16 bases between the germline ends. The V gene's germline CDR1 is MGHRA and CDR2 YSYEKL. CDR3 size: 16 residues. In nucleotides, the CDR3 is TGCGCCAGCAGCTTCCGTAACGAGGACACTAACTATGGCTACACCTTC. It codes for CASSFRNEDTNYGYTF.

The rearrangement uses TRBV5-6 and TRBJ1-2; D perhaps matches TRBD1 (6 bases). Trimming cost V 3 bases and J 5 bases, with 23 bases left between them. This CDR3 region has 17 residues. CDR1 SGHDT and CDR2 YYEEEE come from the germline V gene. CDR3: CASSYDLGQVLGYGYTF. In DNA, the CDR3 is TGTGCCAGCAGCTACGATCTGGGACAAGTATTGGGTTATGGCTACACCTTC.

This rearrangement joins TRBV10-3 to TRBJ2-5; D call uncertain. The CDR3 contains 15 residues. Per the germline V gene, CDR1 is ENHRY and CDR2 is SYGVKD. Trimming removed 6 bases at V and 4 bases at J, with 18 bases between. The CDR3 sequence is CAIRERTDGRETQYF. The DNA for the CDR3 is TGTGCCATCAGGGAACGGACGGATGGAAGAGAGACCCAGTACTTC.

V is TRBV19 and J is TRBJ2-1; perhaps TRBD2 as D (5 bases). There are 14 residues in the CDR3. Germline V gene lookup returns CDR1 LNHDA and CDR2 SQIVND (reference sequence). V was shortened by 9 bases and J by 1 base, with 13 bases between the two germline ends. This CDR3 reads CASSTSSSYNEQFF. DNA for the CDR3: TGTGCCAGCTCCACTAGTTCGTCCTACAATGAGCAGTTCTTC. Full variable domain (outside the CDR3, taken from reference TRBV19 and TRBJ2-1): DGGITQSPKYLFRKEGQNVTLSCEQNLNHDAMYWYRQDPGQGLRLIYYSQIVNDFQKGDIAEGYSVSREKKESFPLTVTSAQKNPTAFYLCASSTSSSYNEQFFGPGTRLTVL.

J is TRBJ1-1 and V is TRBV19; 8 nucleotides align to TRBD1. CDR3 size: 13 residues. J gave up 4 bases and V 6 bases, and 4 bases lay outside the gene matches. CDR1 is LNHDA, CDR2 SQIVND, per germline (reference sequence). CDR3 region: CASSNTGGTEAFF. The CDR3 coding sequence is TGTGCCAGTAGCAATACAGGGGGCACTGAAGCTTTCTTT. Looking up the rest from reference TRBV19 and TRBJ1-1 gives the full variable domain: DGGITQSPKYLFRKEGQNVTLSCEQNLNHDAMYWYRQDPGQGLRLIYYSQIVNDFQKGDIAEGYSVSREKKESFPLTVTSAQKNPTAFYLCASSNTGGTEAFFGQGTRLTVV.

This chain links TRBV6-5 with TRBJ2-3, with TRBD2 matching 8 bases. This CDR3 has 15 amino acids. V lost 2 bases, J lost 5 bases, and 6 bases stayed unmatched. From germline, CDR1 is MNHEY and CDR2 SVGAGI. The CDR3 reads CASSYRSGRVDTQYF. CDR3 nucleotides: TGTGCCAGCAGTTACCGTTCCGGGAGGGTAGATACGCAGTATTTT.

The J gene is TRBJ2-5, the V gene TRBV7-2; TRBD1 agrees at 7 bases. V shed 5 bases, J shed 4 bases, and the junction held 7 bases outside the gene matches. CDR1 is SGHTA, CDR2 FQGNSA, per germline. CDR3 length equals 14 residues. The CDR3 DNA follows: TGTGCCAGCAGCCCCCCGGGACAGAGAGAGACCCAGTACTTC. It is translated as CASSPPGQRETQYF.

V usage is TRBV19 and J usage is TRBJ1-2; D call uncertain. This CDR3 has 13 residues. The ends were cut back, 5 bases at V and 2 bases at J, with 9 bases in the middle. The germline V gene encodes CDR1 LNHDA and CDR2 SQIVND (reference sequence). CDR3 DNA: TGTGCCAGTAGTCAGGCCCAGAACTATGGCTACACCTTC. This encodes CASSQAQNYGYTF.

A single count supports this clone. The chain couples TRBV9 to TRBJ1-3; possible D gene TRBD1, 5 bases. CDR1 and CDR2 from the germline V gene are SGDLS and YYNGEE. The germline V and J ends were trimmed by 3 bases and 1 base, with 17 bases remaining between them. The CDR3 is 17 amino acids. The DNA for the CDR3 is TGTGCCAGCAGCGCCCTCCTTTCACAGGTGTCTGGAAACACCATATATTTT. Translated: CASSALLSQVSGNTIYF.

This clone was seen more than once but under ten times. The chain is built from TRBV2 and TRBJ1-5; D unclear. V was cut by 3 bases and J by 0 bases, with 6 bases left in between. CDR3 size: 14 residues. Germline-derived CDR1 and CDR2 are SNHLY and FYNNEI. The CDR3 nucleotides are TGTGCCAGCAGTGAGGGGTTTAGCAATCAGCCCCAGCATTTT. It translates to CASSEGFSNQPQHF.

The rearrangement joins TRBV7-2 to TRBJ1-4; 8 bases line up with TRBD1. Germline CDR1 reads SGHTA; CDR2 reads FQGNSA. V was clipped by 5 bases and J by 8 bases; unmatched bases: 7. The CDR3 spans 14 residues. This chain's CDR3 is CASSGTGGEEKLFF. The CDR3, as DNA: TGTGCCAGCAGCGGAACAGGGGGAGAGGAAAAACTGTTTTTT.